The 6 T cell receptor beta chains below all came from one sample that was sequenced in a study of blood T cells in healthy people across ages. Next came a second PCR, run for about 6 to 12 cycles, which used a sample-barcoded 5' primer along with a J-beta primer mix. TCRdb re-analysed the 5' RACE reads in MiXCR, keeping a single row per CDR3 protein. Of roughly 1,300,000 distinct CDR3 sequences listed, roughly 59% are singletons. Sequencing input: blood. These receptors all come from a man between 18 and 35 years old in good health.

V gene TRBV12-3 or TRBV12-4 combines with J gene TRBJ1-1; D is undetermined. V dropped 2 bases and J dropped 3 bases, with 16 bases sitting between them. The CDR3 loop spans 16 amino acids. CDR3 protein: CASSLWLEWGHTEAFF. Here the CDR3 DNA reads TGTGCCAGCAGTTTATGGTTAGAGTGGGGTCACACTGAAGCTTTCTTT.

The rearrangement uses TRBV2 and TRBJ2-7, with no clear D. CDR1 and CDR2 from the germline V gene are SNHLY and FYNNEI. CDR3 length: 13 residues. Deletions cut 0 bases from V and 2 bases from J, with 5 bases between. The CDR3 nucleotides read TGTGCCAGCAGTGAAGCGGTTACCTACGAGCAGTACTTC. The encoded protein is CASSEAVTYEQYF.

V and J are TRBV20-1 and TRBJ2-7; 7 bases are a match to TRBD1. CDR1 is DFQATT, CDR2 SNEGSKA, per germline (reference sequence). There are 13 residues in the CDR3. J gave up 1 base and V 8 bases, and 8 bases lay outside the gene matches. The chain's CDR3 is CSPVPGQSYEQYF. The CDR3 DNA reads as TGCAGTCCGGTACCGGGACAGTCCTACGAGCAGTACTTC.

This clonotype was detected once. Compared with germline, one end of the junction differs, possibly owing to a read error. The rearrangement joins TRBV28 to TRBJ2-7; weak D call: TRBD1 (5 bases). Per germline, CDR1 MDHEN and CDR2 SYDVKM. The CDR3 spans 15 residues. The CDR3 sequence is CTSRPNNRFSYEQYF. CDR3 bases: TGTACCAGCAGACCCAACAACAGGTTCTCCTACGAGCAGTACTTC.

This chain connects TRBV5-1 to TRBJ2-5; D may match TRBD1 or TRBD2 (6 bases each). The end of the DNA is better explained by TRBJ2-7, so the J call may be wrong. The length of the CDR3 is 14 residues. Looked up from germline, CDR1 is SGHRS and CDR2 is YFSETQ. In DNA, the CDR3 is TGCGCCAGCAGCTTGAAGGGGGGCCAATACGAGCAGTACTTC. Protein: CASSLKGGQYEQYF.

CDR3 nucleotides: TGTGCCATCAGTATGGGTAGCGGGGGGTACAATGAGCAGTTCTTC. Residues: CAISMGSGGYNEQFF. The chain links TRBV10-3 to TRBJ2-1, with 10 bases aligning to TRBD2. The germline V gene has CDR1 ENHRY and CDR2 SYGVKD. CDR3 length: 15 amino acids. J was trimmed by 4 bases and V by 5 bases; bases with no gene match: 5.